The entry below gives a single T cell receptor beta chain sequence along with its context. The antigen is undetermined. This sample was taken from a study of cytomegalovirus exposure and HLA in healthy donors. Notes on the study in general: As a later analysis showed, several of the most significant clusters appeared to be linked to common viral pathogens. Later analysis revealed greater clonal expansion in HLA-associated TCR beta chains than in equally common others.

V dropped 4 bases and J dropped 4; count of bases not matched to a gene: 9. The CDR3 runs 15 residues. Germline values: CDR1 SGHRS, CDR2 YFSETQ. Donors were nominally healthy when sampled, though unrecorded immune exposures were likely. In the PCR, 60 Vbeta and 13 Jbeta primers were used. This table comes from immunoSEQ multiplex PCR, and its TCRdb copy is limited to in-frame clones, with some not included. Found here are over 50,000 clones, around 85% of them singletons; the top ten hold around 1.7%. The source material was PBMCs. The sequence was obtained from a man aged 35 to 55 in good health and CMV-seronegative. The V call is TRBV5-1, the J call TRBJ1-1, with 8 bases aligning to TRBD1. In DNA, the CDR3 is TGCGCCAGCAGCCCAAGATCCAGGGGGCTCACTGAAGCTTTCTTT. Translating it yields CASSPRSRGLTEAFF.